This T cell receptor beta chain derives from a study of T cells in Graves' hyperthyroidism and ophthalmopathy. The overall study: Peripheral blood collection took place at initial diagnosis, before any treatment. Study findings and constraints: Expanded thyroid clonotypes (above 0.001) were mostly also found in blood.

Source material for PBMCs was more than 7.5 ml fresh peripheral blood. Comment on this clonotype: Its target is unknown.

Authors of the study amplified TCR beta CDR3 regions from RNA transcripts. With the HTBI primer set, the TCR CDR3 went through a first round of RT-PCR. TCRdb called the multiplex PCR reads again in MiXCR, with one record for every CDR3 protein. The table shows around 250,000 distinct CDR3 sequences, with over 20% occurring only once. This CDR3 is built from 12 residues. V was shortened by 1 base and J by 5 bases, with 5 bases between the two germline ends. Germline CDR1 reads SGHTA; CDR2 reads FQGNSA. The receptor's source is a woman in her 40s with Graves' ophthalmopathy. Sequencing was carried out using blood. This chain joins TRBV7-2 and TRBJ1-2; D remains unclear. The CDR3 here is CASSLVEYGYTF. CDR3 in DNA: TGTGCCAGCAGCTTAGTTGAGTATGGCTACACCTTC.